This T cell receptor (beta chain) was retrieved from a study of blood T cell repertoires in COVID-19. Recovery meant two consecutive negative NP/OP PCR tests, professional clearance, or resolved symptoms. This table comes from immunoSEQ multiplex PCR, and its TCRdb copy is limited to in-frame clones, with some not included. In the table there are more than 200,000 clones, roughly 87% of which are singletons. This TCR came from a man aged 25 to 40 who had recovered from COVID-19. Sequenced sample: PBMCs or T cells enriched from blood (not recorded which).

For the CDR3, the DNA is TGTGCCAGCAGATCGGACCTAACGGGAGGAAACACCATATATTTT. Its protein is CASRSDLTGGNTIYF. The chain carries TRBV28 and TRBJ1-3; the D is unclear. Trimming stripped 6 bases from V and 4 bases from J, with 16 bases between. This CDR3 spans 15 amino acids. CDR1 is MDHEN and CDR2 is SYDVKM in the germline V gene.